This TCR beta chain emerged from a study of radiation and T cells in renal cell carcinoma. Time point reported: blood 4 weeks post-SBRT, at nephrectomy. Treatment meaning: 15 Gy SBRT to primary tumor, nephrectomy 4 weeks later. The patient's renal cell carcinoma had clear cell pathology. Profiled with immunoSEQ multiplex PCR; TCRdb holds only in-frame clones, not every one. The sample lists about 170,000 clones, around 89% seen once, with over 9% in the top ten. A word on this clone: The antigen is not known.

Study-wide results and limits: Without pretreatment biopsies, baseline tumor clonotype presence was undetermined. In blood, top tumor clones expanded by 2 weeks, shrinking by 4.

CDR3 length: 16 amino acids. V shed 5 bases, J shed 4 bases, and the junction held 8 bases outside the gene matches. From germline, CDR1 is MGHRA and CDR2 YSYEKL. This sequence was found in a woman aged 45-65 years with renal cell carcinoma. The material was blood, obtained from a patient whose treatment included radiotherapy and nephrectomy. The genes are TRBV4-1 and TRBJ2-6; TRBD1 matches 7 bases. The CDR3 region has the DNA TGCGCCAGCAGCGGTAACAGGGGAGCAGGGGCCAACGTCCTGACTTTC. This encodes CASSGNRGAGANVLTF.